These 10 T cell receptor beta chains originate from one sample sequenced in a study of shared clonotypes between healthy human individuals (dated by TCRdb to the early 2020s). Receptor amplification or capture employed the immunoSEQ multiplex PCR assay. TCRdb re-hosts the immuneACCESS table, in-frame sequences only. Its copies lack some clones; in the studies checked, an unresolved V gene accounts for under half of them, and the cause for the rest is not known. The sample yields 2 million to 2.5 million clones; roughly 92% were counted once. The ten biggest clones cover 0.37% of the sample. The sequencing sample was made of naive CD4+ T cells from PBMCs. The cell subset or site tag for this specimen amounts to: CD45RA+ positively selected. These receptors came from a man younger than 35 in good health. Some clones in this sample may be carry-over from other donors' samples.

A single count supports this clone. The chain combines TRBV6-6 with TRBJ1-2; a possible D gene is TRBD1 (6 bases). The CDR3 has 15 amino acids. V lost 7 bases and J lost 1, with 16 bases in between. Looked up from germline, CDR1 is MNHNY and CDR2 is SVGAGI (reference sequence). CDR3: CASIRQAGSNYGYTF. CDR3 in DNA: TGTGCCAGCATTCGACAGGCGGGTAGTAACTATGGCTACACCTTC.

For this clone: The same CDR3 arises from other DNA sequences in this sample as well. V usage is TRBV7-2 and J usage is TRBJ2-3; D gene unclear. Germline V gives CDR1 SGHTA, CDR2 FQGNSA. V lost 5 bases to trimming and J lost 6 bases, with 9 bases between them. The CDR3 has 12 residues. CDR3 DNA sequence: TGTGCCAGCAGCCTGCAGGCGGATACGCAGTATTTT. Translated: CASSLQADTQYF.

As concerns this clone: This same CDR3 is encoded by further DNA sequences in the sample. The rearrangement links TRBV18 to TRBJ2-7; 8 nucleotides line up with TRBD1. The CDR3 spans 15 residues. Germline loops: CDR1 KGHSH, CDR2 LQKENI. The trim removed 6 bases at V and 2 bases at J, leaving 9 bases unmatched. The CDR3: CASSPSGTGPYEQYF. CDR3 DNA: TGTGCCAGCTCCCCATCCGGGACAGGACCCTACGAGCAGTACTTC.

This rearrangement joins TRBV6-1 to TRBJ1-2, with 9 bases that match TRBD1. The length of the CDR3 is 15 residues. Trimming cost V 2 bases and J 8 bases; bases outside gene matches: 9. Germline assignment: CDR1 MNHNS and CDR2 SASEGT. CDR3 in amino acids: CASSEWGTGKEGYTF. In DNA form, the CDR3 reads TGTGCCAGCAGTGAATGGGGGACAGGGAAAGAAGGCTACACCTTC.

The chain couples TRBV11-2 to TRBJ2-7; the match to TRBD1 covers 7 bases. The CDR3 runs 16 residues. The junction had 11 bases not matched to a gene; V was cut back by 1 base and J by 5 bases. Germline V gene sequence: CDR1 SGHAT, CDR2 FQNNGV. The CDR3 nucleotides read TGTGCCAGCAGCTTAGGTCCCCCGACAGGGACCGACGAGCAGTACTTC. It encodes CASSLGPPTGTDEQYF.

The chain has TRBV19 and TRBJ2-2; no clear D. Trimming took off 1 base at V and 7 bases at J, with 7 bases between the two ends. CDR3 size: 13 residues. Germline V lookup: CDR1 LNHDA, CDR2 SQIVND (reference sequence). CDR3 bases: TGTGCCAGTAGTATAGGGGGTCGCGGGGAGCTGTTTTTT. This translates into CASSIGGRGELFF.

With regard to this clone: Distinct nucleotide sequences in the sample also encode this CDR3. The rearrangement uses TRBV20-1 and TRBJ1-2, with D uncertain. Germline V gives CDR1 DFQATT, CDR2 SNEGSKA (reference sequence). The CDR3 is 10 residues long. Trimming shortened V by 8 bases and J by 4 bases, and 8 bases separated the two germline ends. The DNA of the CDR3 is TGCAGTATACCGTCCTATGGCTACACCTTC. Its protein is CSIPSYGYTF.

The J gene is TRBJ1-2, the V gene TRBV28; TRBD1 might be the D (6 bases). The CDR3 runs to 15 residues. Per germline, CDR1 MDHEN and CDR2 SYDVKM. The ends were cut back, 8 bases at V and 0 bases at J, with 16 bases in the middle. This chain's CDR3 is CASGREGTPNYGYTF. The CDR3 DNA is TGTGCCAGCGGCCGAGAGGGGACACCTAACTATGGCTACACCTTC.

The gene calls are TRBV7-3 and TRBJ1-1; weak D call: TRBD1 (6 bases). The germline V gene has CDR1 SGHTA and CDR2 FQGTGA. The V end lost 6 bases, the J end lost 5 bases, and 19 bases lay between the germline ends. The CDR3 covers 15 residues. For the CDR3, the DNA is TGTGCCAGCAGACTTCGGGGGGCAGGAAGGACTGAAGCTTTCTTT. Its protein product is CASRLRGAGRTEAFF.

This chain connects TRBV6-1 to TRBJ1-1; the D is unclear. Per germline, CDR1 MNHNS and CDR2 SASEGT. V was trimmed by 2 bases and J by 1 base, leaving 14 bases between them. The CDR3 loop spans 16 amino acids. CDR3 protein: CASSERVIEPNTEAFF. The CDR3 DNA reads TGTGCCAGCAGTGAAAGGGTAATAGAGCCGAACACTGAAGCTTTCTTT.